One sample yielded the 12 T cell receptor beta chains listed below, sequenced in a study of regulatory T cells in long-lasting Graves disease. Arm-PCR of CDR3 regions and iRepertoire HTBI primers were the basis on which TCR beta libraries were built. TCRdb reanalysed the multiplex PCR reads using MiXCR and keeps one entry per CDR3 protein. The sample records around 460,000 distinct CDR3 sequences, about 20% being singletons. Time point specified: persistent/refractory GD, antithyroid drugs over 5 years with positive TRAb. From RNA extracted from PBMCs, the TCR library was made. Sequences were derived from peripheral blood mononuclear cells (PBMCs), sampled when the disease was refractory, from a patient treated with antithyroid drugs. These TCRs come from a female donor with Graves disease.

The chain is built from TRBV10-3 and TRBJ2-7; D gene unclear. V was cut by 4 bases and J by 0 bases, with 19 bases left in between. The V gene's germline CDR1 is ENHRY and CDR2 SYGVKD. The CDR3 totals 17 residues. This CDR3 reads CAISVGGVTTASYEQYF. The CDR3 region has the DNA TGTGCCATCAGTGTGGGTGGGGTGACAACTGCCTCCTACGAGCAGTACTTC.

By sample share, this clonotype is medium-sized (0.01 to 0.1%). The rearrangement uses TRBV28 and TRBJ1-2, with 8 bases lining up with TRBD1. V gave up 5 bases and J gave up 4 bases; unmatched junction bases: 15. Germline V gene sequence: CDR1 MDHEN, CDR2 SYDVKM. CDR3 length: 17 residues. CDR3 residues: CASSRRGTGTPLYGYTF. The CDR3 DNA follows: TGTGCCAGCAGTCGCAGAGGGACAGGCACGCCTCTCTATGGCTACACCTTC.

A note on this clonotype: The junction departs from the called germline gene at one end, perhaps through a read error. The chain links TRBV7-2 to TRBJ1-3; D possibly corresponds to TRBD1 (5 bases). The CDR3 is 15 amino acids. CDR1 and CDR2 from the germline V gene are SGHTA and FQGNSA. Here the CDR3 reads CAGSRQPHSGNTIYF. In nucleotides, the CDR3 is TGTGCCGGCAGCAGACAGCCGCACTCTGGAAACACCATATATTTT. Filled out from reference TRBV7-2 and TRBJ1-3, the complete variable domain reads GAGVSQSPSNKVTEKGKDVELRCDPISGHTALYWYRQSLGQGLEFLIYFQGNSAPDKSGLPSDRFSAERTGGSVSTLTIQRTQQEDSAVYLCAGSRQPHSGNTIYFGEGSWLTVV.

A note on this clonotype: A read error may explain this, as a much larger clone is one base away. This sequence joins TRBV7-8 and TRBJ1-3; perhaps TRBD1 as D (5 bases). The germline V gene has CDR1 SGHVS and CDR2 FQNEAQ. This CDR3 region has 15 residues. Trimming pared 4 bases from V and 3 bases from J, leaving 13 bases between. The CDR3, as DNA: TGTGCCAGCAGCTCGCGGGGGAGCGATGGAAACACCATATATTTT. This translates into CASSSRGSDGNTIYF. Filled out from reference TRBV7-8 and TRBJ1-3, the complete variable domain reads GAGVSQSPRYKVAKRGQDVALRCDPISGHVSLFWYQQALGQGPEFLTYFQNEAQLDKSGLPSDRFFAERPEGSVSTLKIQRTQQEDSAVYLCASSSRGSDGNTIYFGEGSWLTVV.

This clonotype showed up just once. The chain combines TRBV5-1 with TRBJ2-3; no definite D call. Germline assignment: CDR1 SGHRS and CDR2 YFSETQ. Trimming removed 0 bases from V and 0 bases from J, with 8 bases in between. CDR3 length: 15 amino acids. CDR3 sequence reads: CASSLASESTDTQYF. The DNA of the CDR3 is TGCGCCAGCAGCTTGGCTTCGGAAAGCACAGATACGCAGTATTTT.

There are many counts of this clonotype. The CDR3 bases are TGTGCCAGCAGCCCGATAGAGGGACAGCCGAACACTGAAGCTTTCTTT. It codes for CASSPIEGQPNTEAFF. V and J are TRBV7-9 and TRBJ1-1; 7 positions agree with TRBD1. Per germline, CDR1 SEHNR and CDR2 FQNEAQ (reference sequence). The CDR3 spans 16 residues. The J segment lost 1 base and the V segment lost 5 bases, leaving 10 bases of the junction unmatched.

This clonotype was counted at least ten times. CDR3 in DNA: TGTGCCAGCAGTTACGGATCTAGCGGGTCCTACGAGCAGTACTTC. Its protein is CASSYGSSGSYEQYF. The gene calls are TRBV6-5 and TRBJ2-7; 8 nucleotides match TRBD2. Germline V lookup: CDR1 MNHEY, CDR2 SVGAGI. The CDR3 extends over 15 amino acids. The V gene end was trimmed by 2 bases and the J gene end by 1 base; junction bases not matched to a gene: 4.

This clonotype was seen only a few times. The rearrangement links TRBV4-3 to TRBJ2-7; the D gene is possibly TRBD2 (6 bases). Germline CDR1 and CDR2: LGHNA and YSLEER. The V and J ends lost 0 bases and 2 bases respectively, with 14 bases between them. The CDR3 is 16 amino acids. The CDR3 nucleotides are TGCGCCAGCAGCCAAGAATACGGAGGGGTCGCCTACGAGCAGTACTTC. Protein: CASSQEYGGVAYEQYF.

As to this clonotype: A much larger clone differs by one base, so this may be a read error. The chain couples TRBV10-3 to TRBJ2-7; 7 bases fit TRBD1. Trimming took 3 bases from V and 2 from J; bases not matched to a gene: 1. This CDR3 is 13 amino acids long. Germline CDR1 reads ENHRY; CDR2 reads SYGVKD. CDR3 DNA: TGTGCCATCAGTGATGGGACAGCCTACGAGCAGTACTTC. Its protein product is CAISDGTAYEQYF.

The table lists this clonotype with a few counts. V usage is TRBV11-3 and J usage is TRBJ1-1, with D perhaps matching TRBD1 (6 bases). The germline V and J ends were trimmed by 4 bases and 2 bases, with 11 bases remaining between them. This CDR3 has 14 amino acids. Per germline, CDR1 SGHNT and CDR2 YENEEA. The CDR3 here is CASSSNRVNTEAFF. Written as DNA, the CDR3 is TGTGCCAGCAGCTCCAACAGGGTCAACACTGAAGCTTTCTTT.

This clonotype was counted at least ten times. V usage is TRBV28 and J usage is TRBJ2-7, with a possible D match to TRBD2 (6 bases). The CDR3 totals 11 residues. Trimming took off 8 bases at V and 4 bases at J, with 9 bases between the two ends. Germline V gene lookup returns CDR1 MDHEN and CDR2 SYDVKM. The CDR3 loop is CASGGEYEQYF. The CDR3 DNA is TGTGCCAGCGGCGGGGAATACGAGCAGTACTTC.

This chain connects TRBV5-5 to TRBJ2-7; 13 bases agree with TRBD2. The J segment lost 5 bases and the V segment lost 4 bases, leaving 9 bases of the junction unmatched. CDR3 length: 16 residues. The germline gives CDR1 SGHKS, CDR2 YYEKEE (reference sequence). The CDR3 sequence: CASSPHRLAGGNEQYF. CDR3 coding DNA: TGTGCCAGCAGCCCTCATAGACTAGCGGGAGGTAACGAGCAGTACTTC.